Described below is a single TCR beta chain sequence and its context. This record belongs to a study of blood T cell repertoires in COVID-19. Study-wide background: Acute and convalescent COVID-19 specimens originated in the United States, Italy and Spain.

Participants had their cohort set by participant-reported clinical history. In the study's own analysis: Using reference gene primer amplification, nucleated cell counts were estimated. Some clones are missing from TCRdb's copy, which holds only in-frame ones; the method was immunoSEQ multiplex PCR. Clone size and V and J calls were adopted from that table, with D and trimming inferred from the DNA. The sample yields around 160,000 clones, roughly 88% seen once. V lost 1 base, J lost 0 bases, and 9 bases lay in between. Germline CDR1 SEHNR, CDR2 FQNEAQ (reference sequence). This CDR3 comprises 15 residues.

The sequence came from a woman aged 30 to 39 with acute COVID-19. The sequencing sample was made of PBMCs or T cells enriched from blood (not recorded which). The rearrangement uses TRBV7-9 and TRBJ1-1; TRBD1 is a possible D gene (5 bases). Written as DNA, the CDR3 is TGTGCCAGCAGCTTAGTACCAGGGATGAACACTGAAGCTTTCTTT. Protein: CASSLVPGMNTEAFF.